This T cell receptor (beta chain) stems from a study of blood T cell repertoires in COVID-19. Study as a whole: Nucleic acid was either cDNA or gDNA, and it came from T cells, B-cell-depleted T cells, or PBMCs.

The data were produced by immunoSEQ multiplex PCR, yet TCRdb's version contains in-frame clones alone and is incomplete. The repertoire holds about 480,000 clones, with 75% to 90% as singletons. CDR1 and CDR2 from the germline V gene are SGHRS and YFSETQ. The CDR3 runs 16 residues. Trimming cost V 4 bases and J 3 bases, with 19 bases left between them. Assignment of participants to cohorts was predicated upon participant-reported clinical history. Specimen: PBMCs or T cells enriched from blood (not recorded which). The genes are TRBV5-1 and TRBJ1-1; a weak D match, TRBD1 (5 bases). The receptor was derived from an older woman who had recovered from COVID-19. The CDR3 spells CASSVTEAGGDTEAFF. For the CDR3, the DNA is TGCGCCAGCAGCGTGACAGAGGCGGGGGGAGACACTGAAGCTTTCTTT.